Listed here are 31 T cell receptor beta chains from one sample, sequenced in a study of T cell repertoires in cytomegalovirus infection. Their target antigens are unknown. TCRdb reprocessed the reads via MiXCR and lists one record per CDR3 protein. The table includes about 920,000 distinct CDR3 sequences, approximately 32% detected once. The input for sequencing was cultured CD8+ T cells from PBMCs, taken from culture after CMV antigen stimulation. Receptor source: a human donor in good health (CMV status not recorded). Some clones in this sample may be carry-over from other donors' samples.

This chain connects TRBV15 to TRBJ1-1; D is perhaps TRBD1 (6 bases). Germline CDR1 reads LNHNV; CDR2 reads YYDKDF (reference sequence). This CDR3 is 15 amino acids long. Trimming pared 5 bases from V and 4 bases from J, leaving 17 bases between. Here the CDR3 reads CATSLNRQVGTEAFF. The CDR3 DNA sequence: TGTGCCACCAGCTTAAATCGACAGGTCGGCACTGAAGCTTTCTTT.

This clonotype appeared many times. This chain uses TRBV29-1 with TRBJ2-1, with 12 bases that match TRBD2. This CDR3 contains 15 residues. Losses at the gene ends were 5 bases for V and 2 bases for J; bases not matched to a gene: 4. Germline V lookup: CDR1 SQVTM, CDR2 ANQGSEA. The CDR3 is CSVKTSGGPYNEQFF. The CDR3, as DNA: TGCAGCGTTAAGACTAGCGGGGGTCCCTACAATGAGCAGTTCTTC.

This clonotype appeared a few times. V and J are TRBV27 and TRBJ2-3, with D possibly being TRBD1 (7 bases). The CDR3 is made up of 13 amino acids. V was clipped by 8 bases and J by 3 bases, with 12 bases between them. Germline V gene data show CDR1 as MNHEY and CDR2 as SMNVEV (reference sequence). Here the CDR3 DNA reads TGTGCCAGCGTGGCAGGGGGGACAGATACGCAGTATTTT. This translates into CASVAGGTDTQYF.

The rearrangement joins TRBV2 to TRBJ2-5; 7 nucleotides align to TRBD2. With V trimmed by 8 bases and J by 5 bases, 8 bases remained unmatched. The CDR3 contains 13 residues. Germline assignment: CDR1 SNHLY and CDR2 FYNNEI. The CDR3 is CASLTSEGETQYF. As DNA, the CDR3 is TGTGCCAGCCTCACTAGCGAGGGGGAGACCCAGTACTTC.

V and J are TRBV19 and TRBJ2-1; the D is unclear. This CDR3 contains 14 residues. The V gene's germline CDR1 is LNHDA and CDR2 SQIVND (reference sequence). V lost 3 bases, J lost 0 bases, and 6 bases lay in between. The CDR3 sequence is CASSMESSYNEQFF. CDR3 sequence (DNA): TGTGCCAGTAGTATGGAAAGCTCCTACAATGAGCAGTTCTTC. The complete variable domain, with remaining parts taken from reference TRBV19 and TRBJ2-1, reads DGGITQSPKYLFRKEGQNVTLSCEQNLNHDAMYWYRQDPGQGLRLIYYSQIVNDFQKGDIAEGYSVSREKKESFPLTVTSAQKNPTAFYLCASSMESSYNEQFFGPGTRLTVL.

Only a few counts were recorded for this clonotype. V is TRBV7-9 and J is TRBJ1-4; TRBD1 agrees at 9 bases. V lost 4 bases and J lost 5; bases outside the gene matches: 5. The CDR3 has 15 amino acids. Germline CDR1 reads SEHNR; CDR2 reads FQNEAQ (reference sequence). CDR3 bases: TGTGCCAGCAGCTCCCCCGGGACAGGGAATGAAAAACTGTTTTTT. The encoded protein is CASSSPGTGNEKLFF.

The genes are TRBV6-5 and TRBJ2-1; D call uncertain. The CDR3 totals 14 residues. Germline assignment: CDR1 MNHEY and CDR2 SVGAGI. Trimming shortened V by 5 bases and J by 1 base, and 9 bases separated the two germline ends. CDR3 DNA sequence: TGTGCCAGCAGTACCCTGAATTCCTACAATGAGCAGTTCTTC. This codes for CASSTLNSYNEQFF.

This clonotype was counted only a few times. This sequence joins TRBV27 and TRBJ2-5; the D is unclear. The germline gives CDR1 MNHEY, CDR2 SMNVEV (reference sequence). The CDR3 runs to 10 residues. Trimming removed 8 bases from V and 7 bases from J, with 8 bases in between. CDR3 bases: TGTGCCAGCGGAGCCGGGACCCAGTACTTC. It yields the protein CASGAGTQYF.

Concerning this clonotype: Germline and junction disagree at one end, which may indicate a read error. CDR3 DNA: TGTGCCAGCAGCCCAAGACAGGGGCCGCACTTC. Its translation is CASSPRQGPHF. This chain links TRBV9 with TRBJ1-2; 8 positions agree with TRBD1. This CDR3 spans 11 amino acids. Germline CDR1 is SGDLS and CDR2 is YYNGEE.

This chain connects TRBV27 to TRBJ2-1, with 8 bases that match TRBD2. V gave up 6 bases and J gave up 8 bases; unmatched junction bases: 9. Looked up from germline, CDR1 is MNHEY and CDR2 is SMNVEV (reference sequence). The CDR3 totals 14 residues. DNA for the CDR3: TGTGCCAGCAGCCGGGACACGGGGGGGGATGAGCAGTTCTTC. Amino acids: CASSRDTGGDEQFF.

This clonotype was seen many times. The chain recombines TRBV7-9 with TRBJ2-7, with a tentative D call TRBD1 (5 bases). V lost 1 base and J 2 bases, leaving 9 bases between the germline ends. This CDR3 has 14 residues. Germline-derived CDR1 and CDR2 are SEHNR and FQNEAQ (reference sequence). The CDR3 spells CASSLEGIAYEQYF. The CDR3 bases are TGTGCCAGCAGCTTAGAGGGGATCGCCTACGAGCAGTACTTC.

This clonotype has only one observation. This chain links TRBV4-3 with TRBJ1-4; D gene uncertain. There are 15 residues in the CDR3. Trimming left V 2 bases short and J 7 bases short, with 14 bases between. CDR1 is LGHNA, CDR2 YSLEER, per germline. CDR3 in DNA: TGCGCCAGCAGCCAAAATCGAGGTCTTAGTGAAAAACTGTTTTTT. The encoded protein is CASSQNRGLSEKLFF.

This clonotype was seen a handful of times. The J gene is TRBJ1-3, the V gene TRBV6-5; no clear D gene. The V end lost 3 bases, the J end lost 1 base, and 7 bases lay between the germline ends. The CDR3 spans 14 residues. The V gene's germline CDR1 is MNHEY and CDR2 SVGAGI. CDR3 sequence: CASSYAVSGNTIYF. CDR3 nucleotides: TGTGCCAGCAGTTATGCAGTATCTGGAAACACCATATATTTT.

DNA for the CDR3: TGCAGTGCTAGAGACCGGGGGGGCCTTATAAATGAGCAGTTCTTC. As protein: CSARDRGGLINEQFF. This chain uses TRBV20-1 with TRBJ2-1; 8 nucleotides agree with TRBD2. V trimming: 0 bases; J trimming: 7 bases; junction bases outside the gene matches: 8. Germline V gives CDR1 DFQATT, CDR2 SNEGSKA (reference sequence). CDR3 length: 15 amino acids.

Many counts were recorded for this clonotype. J is TRBJ2-2 and V is TRBV20-1; 10 nucleotides line up with TRBD2. The V gene's germline CDR1 is DFQATT and CDR2 SNEGSKA (reference sequence). This CDR3 has 14 amino acids. V gave up 2 bases and J gave up 3 bases; unmatched junction bases: 0. DNA of the CDR3: TGCAGTGCTAGACTAGCGGGGGACACCGGGGAGCTGTTTTTT. It is translated as CSARLAGDTGELFF.

This clonotype came up many times. The chain employs TRBV7-2 and TRBJ1-2; tentatively, D is TRBD1 (5 bases). The germline gives CDR1 SGHTA, CDR2 FQGNSA. The V end lost 3 bases, the J end lost 4 bases, and 12 bases lay between the germline ends. CDR3 size: 14 residues. The CDR3 sequence is CASSFKQTAYGYTF. The CDR3 nucleotides are TGTGCCAGCAGCTTTAAGCAGACAGCCTATGGCTACACCTTC. Full variable domain (outside the CDR3, taken from reference TRBV7-2 and TRBJ1-2): GAGVSQSPSNKVTEKGKDVELRCDPISGHTALYWYRQSLGQGLEFLIYFQGNSAPDKSGLPSDRFSAERTGGSVSTLTIQRTQQEDSAVYLCASSFKQTAYGYTFGSGTRLTVV.

This clonotype showed up just a few times. V usage is TRBV6-6 and J usage is TRBJ1-6, with a tentative D call TRBD1 (5 bases). CDR1 is MNHNY, CDR2 SVGAGI, per germline (reference sequence). The V end was cut by 6 bases, the J end by 4 bases, with 16 bases between. The CDR3 has 16 residues. CDR3 DNA sequence: TGTGCCAGCAGGGGGGACGGCCCGCCGTATAATTCACCCCTCCACTTT. It codes for CASRGDGPPYNSPLHF.

This clonotype has ten or more counts. CDR3 protein: CASSLQDRPSYEQYF. The CDR3 DNA reads as TGTGCCAGCAGCTTACAAGACCGCCCGTCCTACGAGCAGTACTTC. The genes are TRBV7-9 and TRBJ2-7; D unclear. Trimming removed 2 bases from V and 1 base from J, with 12 bases in between. Germline loops: CDR1 SEHNR, CDR2 FQNEAQ (reference sequence). The CDR3 runs 15 residues. Full variable domain (remainder filled in from reference TRBV7-9 and TRBJ2-7): DTGVSQNPRHKITKRGQNVTFRCDPISEHNRLYWYRQTLGQGPEFLTYFQNEAQLEKSRLLSDRFSAERPKGSFSTLEIQRTEQGDSAMYLCASSLQDRPSYEQYFGPGTRLTVT.

This clonotype was counted only a few times. The chain uses TRBV6-5 and TRBJ2-7; maybe TRBD1 (6 bases). V was pared by 5 bases and J by 1 base, with 12 bases between. The CDR3 is 14 residues long. The germline V gene encodes CDR1 MNHEY and CDR2 SVGAGI. CDR3 sequence reads: CASSGTGISYEQYF. The CDR3 DNA sequence: TGTGCCAGCAGTGGAACAGGGATTTCCTACGAGCAGTACTTC.

This clonotype has a single count. Mismatch with germline at one junction end may stem from a read error. This sequence joins TRBV7-6 and TRBJ2-3; 9 bases fit TRBD1. The CDR3 is 15 amino acids. The germline V gene has CDR1 SGHVS and CDR2 FNYEAQ. Here the CDR3 DNA reads TGTGCTAGCAGCTCCGGGACAGGGCCTCCAGATACGCAGTATTTT. This sequence encodes CASSSGTGPPDTQYF.

The chain recombines TRBV10-3 with TRBJ2-1; D possibly corresponds to TRBD1 (5 bases). Germline lookup yields CDR1 ENHRY and CDR2 SYGVKD. The CDR3 length is 15 residues. V dropped 2 bases and J dropped 5 bases, with 13 bases sitting between them. CDR3 in amino acids: CAISETLDSNNEQFF. CDR3 bases: TGTGCCATCAGTGAGACCCTAGACAGCAACAATGAGCAGTTCTTC.

Only one count was recorded for this clonotype. A read error may produce the germline difference seen at one junction end. The gene calls are TRBV4-1 and TRBJ2-2; 8 bases match TRBD2. The germline gives CDR1 MGHRA, CDR2 YSYEKL. The length of the CDR3 is 13 residues. CDR3 in amino acids: CANSTSGTGELFF. CDR3 DNA sequence: TGCGCCAACAGCACTAGCGGCACCGGGGAGCTGTTTTTT.

This clonotype showed up many times. The CDR3 nucleotides read TGTGCCAGCAGTCTAACGGGACATCGCTACAATGAGCAGTTCTTC. This translates into CASSLTGHRYNEQFF. V is TRBV6-1 and J is TRBJ2-1, with D possibly being TRBD1 (6 bases). Looked up from germline, CDR1 is MNHNS and CDR2 is SASEGT. The CDR3 length is 15 residues. V was pared by 5 bases and J by 3 bases, with 14 bases between.

The CDR3 sequence: CASSPTGAVFDQPQHF. For the CDR3, the DNA is TGTGCCAGCAGTCCAACAGGGGCGGTATTCGATCAGCCCCAGCATTTT. The chain is built from TRBV6-8 and TRBJ1-5; 7 bases agree with TRBD1. The CDR3 loop spans 16 amino acids. The ends lost 5 bases at V and 5 bases at J; junction bases unmatched: 12. Germline V gene data show CDR1 as MNHGY and CDR2 as SAAAGT.

This clonotype was observed a handful of times. The chain combines TRBV6-1 with TRBJ1-4; D is uncertain. In germline, CDR1 is MNHNS, CDR2 SASEGT. Trimming pared 1 base from V and 7 bases from J, leaving 10 bases between. This CDR3 contains 14 residues. The CDR3 coding sequence is TGTGCCAGCAGTGAAGAGCAGACCCTTGAAAAACTGTTTTTT. Protein: CASSEEQTLEKLFF.

This chain connects TRBV12-3 or TRBV12-4 to TRBJ2-1, with D possibly TRBD2 on 5 matching bases. Trimming shortened V by 6 bases and J by 14 bases, and 23 bases separated the two germline ends. The CDR3 length is 14 residues. The CDR3 DNA reads TGTGCCAGCAGCTCCCGGGGTCCTCAAAGAAGGAAGTTCTTC. Its protein is CASSSRGPQRRKFF.

The chain uses TRBV6-5 and TRBJ1-1; 7 bases fit TRBD1. V dropped 5 bases and J dropped 0; count of bases not matched to a gene: 6. The germline V gene encodes CDR1 MNHEY and CDR2 SVGAGI. The CDR3 length is 15 residues. This chain's CDR3 is CASSTYRGMNTEAFF. CDR3 coding DNA: TGTGCCAGCAGTACCTACAGGGGAATGAACACTGAAGCTTTCTTT.

The chain joins TRBV5-5 to TRBJ2-2, with D perhaps assigned TRBD1 or TRBD2 (5 bases each). The CDR3 is 16 amino acids. The germline V and J ends were trimmed by 4 bases and 9 bases, with 22 bases remaining between them. Per the germline V gene, CDR1 is SGHKS and CDR2 is YYEKEE (reference sequence). Here the CDR3 DNA reads TGTGCCAGCAGCGTTTCCGGGACCCCCTTCGGGTGGGAGCTGTTTTTT. Translation: CASSVSGTPFGWELFF.

This clonotype was recorded a few times. V gene TRBV9 combines with J gene TRBJ1-1, with a tentative D call TRBD1 (6 bases). Trimming stripped 2 bases from V and 5 bases from J, with 13 bases between. Germline-derived CDR1 and CDR2 are SGDLS and YYNGEE. This CDR3 is 14 amino acids long. The CDR3: CASSVGGGSTEAFF. The CDR3, as DNA: TGTGCCAGCAGCGTCGGTGGGGGCTCAACTGAAGCTTTCTTT. The variable domain in full, with the rest retrieved from reference TRBV9 and TRBJ1-1, is DSGVTQTPKHLITATGQRVTLRCSPRSGDLSVYWYQQSLDQGLQFLIQYYNGEERAKGNILERFSAQQFPDLHSELNLSSLELGDSALYFCASSVGGGSTEAFFGQGTRLTVV.

The chain combines TRBV4-2 with TRBJ2-1; perhaps TRBD2 as D (6 bases). Germline CDR1 and CDR2: LGHNA and YNFKEQ. Trimming shortened V by 1 base and J by 2 bases, and 9 bases separated the two germline ends. The CDR3 sequence is 15 residues long. The DNA for the CDR3 is TGTGCCAGCAGCCAAGCCAGCGGGCCCTACAATGAGCAGTTCTTC. Translation gives CASSQASGPYNEQFF.

The rearrangement links TRBV28 to TRBJ2-1; D unresolved. Looked up from germline, CDR1 is MDHEN and CDR2 is SYDVKM. V dropped 4 bases and J dropped 8 bases, with 12 bases sitting between them. The CDR3 has 13 residues. CDR3 bases: TGTGCCAGCAGTTCCCCGTATCCCGATGAGCAGTTCTTC. It codes for CASSSPYPDEQFF.